What follows are 13 T cell receptor beta chains derived from one specimen sequenced in a study of metastatic and nonmetastatic thyroid tumors. TCRdb redid the clone calls on the PCR reads using MiXCR. The repertoire holds over 9,000 clones, with under 30% as singletons. None of the patients had undergone any treatment ahead of thyroid surgery. Material: adjacent normal tissue. These TCRs come from a male donor with papillary thyroid cancer or a benign thyroid nodule (not recorded which). Some clones in this sample may be carry-over from other donors' samples.

The rearrangement uses TRBV20-1 and TRBJ2-1, with TRBD2 matching over 8 bases. Germline V gene sequence: CDR1 DFQATT, CDR2 SNEGSKA (reference sequence). Trimming at V came to 1 base and at J to 4 bases, leaving 9 bases not matched to a gene. CDR3 length equals 16 residues. CDR3 sequence (DNA): TGCAGTGCTAGAGTTAGGGACGGGAGGGGATACAATGAGCAGTTCTTC. This gives the protein CSARVRDGRGYNEQFF.

The chain combines TRBV5-6 with TRBJ2-2; D unclear. V lost 5 bases to trimming and J lost 0 bases, with 8 bases between them. Germline V gene lookup returns CDR1 SGHDT and CDR2 YYEEEE. The CDR3 has 14 residues. CDR3 loop: CASRYAANTGELFF. The CDR3 DNA sequence: TGTGCCAGCAGGTATGCCGCGAACACCGGGGAGCTGTTTTTT.

J is TRBJ1-4 and V is TRBV27; unclear D gene. The V and J ends lost 2 bases and 4 bases respectively, with 17 bases between them. This CDR3 contains 17 residues. Germline CDR1 reads MNHEY; CDR2 reads SMNVEV (reference sequence). The DNA for the CDR3 is TGTGCCAGCAGTTTAAGGGCCGGAAGGAGAGTTAATGAAAAACTGTTTTTT. This sequence encodes CASSLRAGRRVNEKLFF. Combining the CDR3 with reference TRBV27 and TRBJ1-4 gives the whole variable domain EAQVTQNPRYLITVTGKKLTVTCSQNMNHEYMSWYRQDPGLGLRQIYYSMNVEVTDKGDVPEGYKVSRKEKRNFPLILESPSPNQTSLYFCASSLRAGRRVNEKLFFGSGTQLSVL.

A few counts support this clone. V is TRBV2 and J is TRBJ2-1; possible D gene TRBD1, 6 bases. This CDR3 spans 13 amino acids. CDR1 is SNHLY and CDR2 is FYNNEI in the germline V gene. Trimming took 2 bases from V and 7 from J, leaving 9 bases between them. The DNA for the CDR3 is TGTGCCAGCAGTGAACAGGGGCTAAATGAGCAGTTCTTC. As protein: CASSEQGLNEQFF.

This clone was counted only a few times. The genes are TRBV5-5 and TRBJ2-3; D may be TRBD1 or TRBD2 (5 bases each). Germline CDR1 is SGHKS and CDR2 is YYEKEE (reference sequence). The CDR3 covers 16 residues. V lost 6 bases and J 2 bases, leaving 19 bases between the germline ends. The DNA for the CDR3 is TGTGCCAGCATCCTTAGAGCAGGGAGACCCACAGATACGCAGTATTTT. Translation gives CASILRAGRPTDTQYF.

This chain uses TRBV7-5 with TRBJ2-2; TRBD2 is taken as the D call from the table, unchecked against the DNA. TRBV7-5 is described as a pseudogene. The CDR3 totals 18 residues. The CDR3 bases are TGTATCTCAGCGGACGGACTAGCGGGGGGGCCGAACACCGGGGAGCTGTTTTTT. It yields the protein CISADGLAGGPNTGELFF.

The rearrangement joins TRBV20-1 to TRBJ2-1, with 10 bases lining up with TRBD2. Germline CDR1 is DFQATT and CDR2 is SNEGSKA (reference sequence). Germline trimming cut 3 bases from V and 4 bases from J; bases unmatched to any gene: 6. CDR3 length: 15 amino acids. The CDR3 region is CSARASGGSYNEQFF. The CDR3 DNA is TGCAGTGCTAGGGCTAGCGGGGGCTCTTACAATGAGCAGTTCTTC.

This clone was observed at least ten times. V is TRBV28 and J is TRBJ2-7; 10 bases map to TRBD1. Losses at the gene ends were 5 bases for V and 5 bases for J; bases not matched to a gene: 12. Germline values: CDR1 MDHEN, CDR2 SYDVKM. CDR3 length equals 16 residues. Here the CDR3 DNA reads TGTGCCAGCAGTACCCAAGCCGGGACAGGGGTCGACGAGCAGTACTTC. This encodes CASSTQAGTGVDEQYF.

CDR3 residues: CASSFRTGTYEQYF. CDR3 DNA sequence: TGTGCCAGCAGTTTCCGGACAGGAACCTACGAGCAGTACTTC. This chain connects TRBV12-3 or TRBV12-4 to TRBJ2-7; 7 bases map to TRBD1. V trimming: 3 bases; J trimming: 2 bases; junction bases outside the gene matches: 4. The CDR3 runs to 14 residues.

This clone was picked up a small number of times. The chain combines TRBV27 with TRBJ2-1; tentative D call: TRBD2 (5 bases). CDR1 is MNHEY, CDR2 SMNVEV, per germline (reference sequence). Trimming removed 7 bases from V and 7 bases from J, with 17 bases in between. The CDR3 runs 14 residues. The CDR3 DNA is TGTGCCAGCACCCTGAGAGGGCCTAGGAATGAGCAGTTCTTC. Protein sequence: CASTLRGPRNEQFF.

V is TRBV2 and J is TRBJ2-1; D tentatively fits TRBD1 or TRBD2 (6 bases each). Trimming removed 9 bases from V and 0 bases from J, with 12 bases in between. This CDR3 has 14 residues. Germline-derived CDR1 and CDR2 are SNHLY and FYNNEI. The CDR3 is CASNGGLSYNEQFF. CDR3 bases: TGTGCCAGTAACGGGGGCCTCTCCTACAATGAGCAGTTCTTC.

The table lists this clone with a few counts. This same CDR3 is encoded by further DNA sequences in the sample. The chain couples TRBV19 to TRBJ1-1; D gene uncertain. The V end was cut by 7 bases, the J end by 3 bases, with 9 bases between. This CDR3 region has 12 residues. Germline CDR1 and CDR2: LNHDA and SQIVND (reference sequence). The CDR3 reads CASNTGYTEAFF. The CDR3 region has the DNA TGTGCCAGTAACACGGGCTACACTGAAGCTTTCTTT.

This CDR3 is CASSGGLNYNEQFF. DNA for the CDR3: TGTGCCAGCAGTGGCGGACTAAATTACAATGAGCAGTTCTTC. The chain links TRBV6-1 to TRBJ2-1; D is possibly TRBD2 (6 bases). Germline V gives CDR1 MNHNS, CDR2 SASEGT. V was trimmed by 4 bases and J by 4 bases, leaving 11 bases between them. The CDR3 sequence is 14 residues long.